These 4 T cell receptor beta chains originate from one sample sequenced in a study of blood T cell repertoires in COVID-19. The data were produced by immunoSEQ multiplex PCR, yet TCRdb's version contains in-frame clones alone and is incomplete. Seen here are around 150,000 clones, about 88% observed once, and the top ten hold about 2.5%. What was sequenced was peripheral blood. These receptors originate from a human donor with COVID-19, enrolled during active disease. The donor label of this sample is uncertain.

The CDR3 DNA reads TGTGCCAGCAGCTCCCGTTTAAAGGAGGATTACGAGCAGTACTTC. As protein: CASSSRLKEDYEQYF. The V and J genes are TRBV5-5 and TRBJ2-7; D perhaps matches TRBD2 (5 bases). CDR1 and CDR2 (germline): SGHKS, YYEKEE (reference sequence). V was cut by 3 bases and J by 4 bases, with 17 bases left in between. The CDR3 has 15 amino acids.

The sample holds a few counts of this clone. V gene TRBV18 combines with J gene TRBJ1-3; TRBD1 agrees at 8 bases. The CDR3 extends over 15 amino acids. The trim removed 3 bases at V and 6 bases at J, leaving 7 bases unmatched. Germline CDR1 KGHSH, CDR2 LQKENI. The CDR3 nucleotides read TGTGCCAGCTCACCTTCCGGACAGGGTAAAAACACCATATATTTT. This encodes CASSPSGQGKNTIYF.

The chain employs TRBV27 and TRBJ1-5, with D unresolved. V was trimmed by 2 bases and J by 0 bases, leaving 11 bases between them. This CDR3 has 16 residues. The V gene's germline CDR1 is MNHEY and CDR2 SMNVEV (reference sequence). The CDR3 bases are TGTGCCAGCAGTTTAGAAATCCCTAATAGCAATCAGCCCCAGCATTTT. This sequence encodes CASSLEIPNSNQPQHF.

The chain joins TRBV11-2 to TRBJ1-1, with TRBD1 as a possible D gene (5 bases). The ends were cut back, 4 bases at V and 4 bases at J, with 13 bases in the middle. Germline V gene sequence: CDR1 SGHAT, CDR2 FQNNGV. The CDR3 covers 14 residues. The CDR3 protein is CASSSLGRFTEAFF. The CDR3 DNA reads as TGTGCCAGCAGCTCATTGGGGCGGTTCACTGAAGCTTTCTTT.